Reported below is one TCR beta chain. V gave up 6 bases and J gave up 5 bases, with 10 bases separating them. CDR1 and CDR2 (germline): MNHEY, SVGAGI. The CDR3 has 12 amino acids. Only in-frame clones appear in the TCRdb table, and some are missing; sequencing was by immunoSEQ multiplex PCR. The sample consists of over 20,000 clones, less than 75% of them appearing once. This sample was taken from a study of sequential checkpoint blockade in melanoma. Treatment specified: randomized to nivolumab then ipilimumab (arm A) or the reverse (arm B). Patients had received no earlier DNA-damaging chemotherapy. PBMC sorting kept live CD3+CD8+ cells without CD19 or CD56.

The sample here was CD8+ T cells sorted from blood (inferred from file names), taken from a patient given nivolumab and ipilimumab in sequence. This TCR came from a human donor with melanoma. V usage is TRBV6-5 and J usage is TRBJ1-2, with a possible D match to TRBD1 (5 bases). CDR3 DNA sequence: TGTGCCAGCAGACACTCAGGGTATGGCTACACCTTC. Its translation is CASRHSGYGYTF.